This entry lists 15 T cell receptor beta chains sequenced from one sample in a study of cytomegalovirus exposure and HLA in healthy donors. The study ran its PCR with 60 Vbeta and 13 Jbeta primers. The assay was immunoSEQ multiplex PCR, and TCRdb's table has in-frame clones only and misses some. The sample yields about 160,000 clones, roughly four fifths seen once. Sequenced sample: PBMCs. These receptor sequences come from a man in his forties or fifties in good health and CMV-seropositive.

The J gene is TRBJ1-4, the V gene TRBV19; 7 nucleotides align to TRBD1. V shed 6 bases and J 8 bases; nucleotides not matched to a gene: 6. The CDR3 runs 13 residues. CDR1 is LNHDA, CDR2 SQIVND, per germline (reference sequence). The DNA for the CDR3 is TGTGCCAGTAGGGGGACAGTAGGGGAAAAACTGTTTTTT. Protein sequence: CASRGTVGEKLFF.

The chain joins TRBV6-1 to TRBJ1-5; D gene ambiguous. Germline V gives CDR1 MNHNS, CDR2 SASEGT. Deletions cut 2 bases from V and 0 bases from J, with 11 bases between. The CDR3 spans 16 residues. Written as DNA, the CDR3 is TGTGCCAGCAGTGAACAAATAGGGAGTAGCAATCAGCCCCAGCATTTT. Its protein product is CASSEQIGSSNQPQHF.

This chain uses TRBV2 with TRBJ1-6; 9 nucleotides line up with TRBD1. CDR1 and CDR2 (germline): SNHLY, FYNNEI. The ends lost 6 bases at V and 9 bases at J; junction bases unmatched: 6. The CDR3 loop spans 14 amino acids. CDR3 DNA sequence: TGTGCCAGCAGCCCGGGACAGGGTATTTCACCCCTCCACTTT. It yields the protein CASSPGQGISPLHF.

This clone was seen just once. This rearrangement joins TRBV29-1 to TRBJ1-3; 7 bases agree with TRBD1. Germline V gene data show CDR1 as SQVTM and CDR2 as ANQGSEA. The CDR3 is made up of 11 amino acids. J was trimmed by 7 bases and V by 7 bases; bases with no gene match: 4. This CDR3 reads CSGEQGNTIYF. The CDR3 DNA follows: TGCAGCGGGGAACAGGGGAACACCATATATTTT.

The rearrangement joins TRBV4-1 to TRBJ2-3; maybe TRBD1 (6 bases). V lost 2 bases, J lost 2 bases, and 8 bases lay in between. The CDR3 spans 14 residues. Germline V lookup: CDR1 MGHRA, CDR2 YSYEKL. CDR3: CASSQTGTTDTQYF. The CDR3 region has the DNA TGCGCCAGCAGCCAAACAGGGACCACAGATACGCAGTATTTT.

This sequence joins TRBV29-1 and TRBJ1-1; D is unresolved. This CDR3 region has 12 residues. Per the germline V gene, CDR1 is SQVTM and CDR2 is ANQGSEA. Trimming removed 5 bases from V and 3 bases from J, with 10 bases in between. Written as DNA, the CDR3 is TGCAGCGTTTTAATGGGAGACACTGAAGCTTTCTTT. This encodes CSVLMGDTEAFF.

CDR3 nucleotide sequence: TGTGCCAGCGGGCGGGAATCCCAAGAGACCCAGTACTTC. Protein: CASGRESQETQYF. The V and J genes are TRBV2 and TRBJ2-5; TRBD2 is a possible D gene (6 bases). Germline CDR1 is SNHLY and CDR2 is FYNNEI. CDR3 length equals 13 residues. V lost 8 bases and J lost 1, with 11 bases in between.

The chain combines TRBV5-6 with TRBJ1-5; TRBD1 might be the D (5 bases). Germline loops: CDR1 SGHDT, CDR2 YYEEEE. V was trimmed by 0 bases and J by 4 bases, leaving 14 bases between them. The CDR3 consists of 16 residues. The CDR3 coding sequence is TGTGCCAGCAGCTTGGCGAAGGGGTTTTGGAATCAGCCCCAGCATTTT. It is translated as CASSLAKGFWNQPQHF. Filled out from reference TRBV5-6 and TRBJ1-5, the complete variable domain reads DAGVTQSPTHLIKTRGQQVTLRCSPKSGHDTVSWYQQALGQGPQFIFQYYEEEERQRGNFPDRFSGHQFPNYSSELNVNALLLGDSALYLCASSLAKGFWNQPQHFGDGTRLSIL.

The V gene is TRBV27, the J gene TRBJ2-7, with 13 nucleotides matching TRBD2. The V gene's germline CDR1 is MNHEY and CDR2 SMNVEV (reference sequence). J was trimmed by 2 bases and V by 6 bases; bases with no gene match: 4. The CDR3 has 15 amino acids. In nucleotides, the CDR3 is TGTGCCAGCAGACTGGGACTAGCGGGGACCTACGAGCAGTACTTC. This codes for CASRLGLAGTYEQYF.

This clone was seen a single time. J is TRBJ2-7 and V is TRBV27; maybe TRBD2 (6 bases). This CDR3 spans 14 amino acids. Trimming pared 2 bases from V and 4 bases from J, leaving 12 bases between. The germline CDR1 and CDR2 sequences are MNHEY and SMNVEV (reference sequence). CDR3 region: CASSLEGTRYEQYF. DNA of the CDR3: TGTGCCAGCAGTTTAGAAGGGACTCGGTACGAGCAGTACTTC.

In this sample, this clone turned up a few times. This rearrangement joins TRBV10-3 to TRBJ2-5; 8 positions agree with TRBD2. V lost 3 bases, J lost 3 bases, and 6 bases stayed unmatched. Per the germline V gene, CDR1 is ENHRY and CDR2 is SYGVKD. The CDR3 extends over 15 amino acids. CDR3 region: CAISDPERGKETQYF. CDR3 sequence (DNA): TGTGCCATCAGTGATCCGGAGCGGGGGAAAGAGACCCAGTACTTC.

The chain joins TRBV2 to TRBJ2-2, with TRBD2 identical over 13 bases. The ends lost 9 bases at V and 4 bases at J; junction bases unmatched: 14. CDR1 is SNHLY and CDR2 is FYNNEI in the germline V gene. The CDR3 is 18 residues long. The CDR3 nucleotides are TGTGCCAGACCCACCAAACTAGCGGGGGGGCGGGCCACCGGGGAGCTGTTTTTT. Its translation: CARPTKLAGGRATGELFF.

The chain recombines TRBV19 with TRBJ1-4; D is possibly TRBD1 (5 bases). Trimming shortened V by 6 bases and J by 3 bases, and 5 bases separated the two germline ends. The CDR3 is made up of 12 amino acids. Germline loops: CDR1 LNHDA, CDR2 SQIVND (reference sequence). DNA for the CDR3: TGTGCCAGTAGCAGGGCTAATGAAAAACTGTTTTTT. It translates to CASSRANEKLFF.

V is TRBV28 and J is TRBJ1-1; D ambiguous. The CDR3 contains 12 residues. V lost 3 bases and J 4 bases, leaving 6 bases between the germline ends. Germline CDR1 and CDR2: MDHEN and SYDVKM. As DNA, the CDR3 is TGTGCCAGCAGTTTTTACACCACTGAAGCTTTCTTT. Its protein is CASSFYTTEAFF.

The CDR3 reads CASTPRDRGSYEQYF. The CDR3 DNA reads TGCGCCAGCACACCCCGGGACAGGGGTTCCTACGAGCAGTACTTC. The V gene is TRBV23-1, the J gene TRBJ2-7, with 10 positions matching TRBD1. TRBV23-1 is designated an ORF whose function remains uncertain. V was clipped by 7 bases and J by 1 base; unmatched bases: 7. The CDR3 has 15 amino acids.